These T cell receptor beta chains were read from a single sample in a study of T cell responses to AZD1222 COVID-19 vaccine. Data came from immunoSEQ multiplex PCR; TCRdb stores just in-frame clones and leaves some out. The repertoire consists of approximately 190,000 clones, with approximately 91% occurring once and the leading ten covering 0.99%. Sample: peripheral blood, taken on day 0 of AZD1222 vaccination. The receptors originated from an adult in good health. Both conserved end residues are part of each CDR3. The D gene is left open where the match is weak. Rows may omit the clone size; those that give it use once, few, many or a size class.

v_call	j_call	d_call	clone_size	cdr3_nt	cdr3_aa
TRBV19	TRBJ1-6	.	.	TGTGCCAGTAACCCCCGACACGCCCGGGCGGCTTCTAATTCACCCCTCCACTTT	CASNPRHARAASNSPLHF
TRBV6-2/TRBV6-3	TRBJ1-2	.	.	TGTGCCAGCAGTCAAGGGACAACGAATGGCTACACCTTC	CASSQGTTNGYTF
TRBV5-4	TRBJ1-2	.	once	TGTGCCAGCACCCCCGCTGGGGGACCTAACTATGGCTACACCTTC	CASTPAGGPNYGYTF
TRBV5-1	TRBJ1-1	.	.	TGCGCCAGCAGCTCTCGACAGCCTAACACTGAAGCTTTCTTT	CASSSRQPNTEAFF
TRBV27	TRBJ2-2	TRBD1	.	TGTGCCAGCAGACCCGGACAGGTCACCGGGGAGCTGTTTTTT	CASRPGQVTGELFF
TRBV5-1	TRBJ1-3	.	once	TGCGCCAGCGCCCGGTCGTCTGGAAACACCATATATTTT	CASARSSGNTIYF
TRBV7-6	TRBJ1-3	.	.	TGTGCCAGCAGCCCCAGGTCCTACTCTGGAAACACCATATATTTT	CASSPRSYSGNTIYF
TRBV6-2/TRBV6-3	TRBJ1-6	.	.	TGTGCCAGCAGTCCGGCCTCAGGCCTGAGCTCCTATAATTCACCCCTCCACTTT	CASSPASGLSSYNSPLHF
TRBV7-3	TRBJ1-2	TRBD1	.	TGTGCCAGCAGCCCGGGAGGGACAGTCAATAGGGGTTACACCTTC	CASSPGGTVNRGYTF
TRBV18	TRBJ2-1	.	.	TGTGCCAGCTCCTTCCTCGGAGGGTCCTACAATGAGCAGTTCTTC	CASSFLGGSYNEQFF
TRBV2	TRBJ2-7	TRBD2	few	TGTGCCAGCAGCGCAGCGGGACTAGCGGTCCCCTACGAGCAGTACTTC	CASSAAGLAVPYEQYF
TRBV5-6	TRBJ2-1	.	.	TGTGCCAGCAGCTTGCGGGGATTCAACTACAATGAGCAGTTCTTC	CASSLRGFNYNEQFF
TRBV27	TRBJ2-1	.	.	TGTGCCAGCAGTTTACTTGCAGGGGGGGAGAATGAGCAGTTCTTC	CASSLLAGGENEQFF
TRBV10-3	TRBJ2-1	.	.	TGTGCCATCAGTGAAACAGCGGATAATAACAATGAGCAGTTCTTC	CAISETADNNNEQFF
TRBV4-3	TRBJ2-7	TRBD1	.	TGCGCCAGCAGCCCGGGACAGGGAGGGACCTACGAGCAGTACTTC	CASSPGQGGTYEQYF
TRBV7-9	TRBJ1-3	.	few	TGTGCCAGCAGCCAAATTACAGGGACCTCTGGAAACACCATATATTTT	CASSQITGTSGNTIYF
TRBV7-8	TRBJ2-1	.	.	TGTGCCAGCAGCTTAGCGGCAGGGGACTACAATGAGCAGTTCTTC	CASSLAAGDYNEQFF
TRBV7-2	TRBJ1-1	TRBD1	.	TGTGCCAGCAGCTTTCAGGGGGCCACTGAAGCTTTCTTT	CASSFQGATEAFF
TRBV19	TRBJ1-5	.	.	TGTGCCAGTAGTACCAGGGGTAATCAGCCCCAGCATTTT	CASSTRGNQPQHF
TRBV12-3/TRBV12-4	TRBJ2-7	TRBD1	.	TGTGCCTGCCGGGACAGGGGTTCCTACGAGCAGTACTTC	CACRDRGSYEQYF
TRBV12-2	TRBJ1-1	.	.	TGTGCAAGTCGCTTAGAGCGGACGGGGCTTGAAGCTTTCTTT	CASRLERTGLEAFF
TRBV28	TRBJ2-5	TRBD2	.	TGTGCCAGCAGTTTACGGCGGGAGTTCTCGTCCAGAGAGACCCAGTACTTC	CASSLRREFSSRETQYF
TRBV2	TRBJ2-7	.	.	TGTGCCAGCAGGCTCGGACAGACATTACGCGAGCAGTACTTC	CASRLGQTLREQYF
TRBV6-1	TRBJ1-3	.	.	TGTGCCAGCAGTGAAGACGGTGGCTCTGGAAACACCATATATTTT	CASSEDGGSGNTIYF
TRBV28	TRBJ1-4	.	.	TGTGCCAGCAGTGCTGCTGACTATGAAAAACTGTTTTTT	CASSAADYEKLFF
TRBV9	TRBJ1-3	.	.	TGTGCCAGCAGCGATGGGGGACCAGGAACCACCATATATTTT	CASSDGGPGTTIYF
TRBV7-9	TRBJ1-4	.	few	TGTGCCAGCAGCCGAGGGGGGAATGAAAAACTGTTTTTT	CASSRGGNEKLFF
TRBV2	TRBJ1-2	TRBD1	.	TGTGCCAGCAGCCAGAACAGGGGGCTATCCGGCTACACCTTC	CASSQNRGLSGYTF
TRBV5-1	TRBJ1-2	TRBD1	.	TGCGCCAGCAGCTTGGCCGGACAGGGGGCGAGCGGCTACACCTTC	CASSLAGQGASGYTF
TRBV9	TRBJ2-7	TRBD1	.	TGTGCCAGCAGCCAGGGGGACAGGGGAGCCGGGCAGTACTTC	CASSQGDRGAGQYF
TRBV9	TRBJ1-1	.	.	TGTGCCAGCAGCGTAGGCGGGGATAACACTGAAGCTTTCTTT	CASSVGGDNTEAFF
TRBV27	TRBJ1-5	.	.	TGTGCCAGCAGTTTAAAGAGCAATCAGCCCCAGCATTTT	CASSLKSNQPQHF
TRBV6-5	TRBJ2-7	TRBD1	.	TGTGCCAGCAGGCCCGGGACAGGCTCCTACGAGCAGTACTTC	CASRPGTGSYEQYF
TRBV5-1	TRBJ2-5	.	.	TGCGCCAGCAGCTTCTTCGGACAGAACCAAGAGACCCAGTACTTC	CASSFFGQNQETQYF
TRBV5-6	TRBJ2-7	.	.	TGTGCCAGCAGCTATAACAGCTACGAGCAGTACTTC	CASSYNSYEQYF
TRBV5-1	TRBJ2-1	TRBD2	.	TGCGCCAGCAGCTTGGGACTAGCGGGAGTTAGTGAGCAGTTCTTC	CASSLGLAGVSEQFF
TRBV7-8	TRBJ2-2	TRBD1	.	TGTGCCAGCAGCTCCCGTCCACGGCGGGACAGGGGTTCCGGGGAGCTGTTTTTT	CASSSRPRRDRGSGELFF
TRBV6-2/TRBV6-3	TRBJ1-2	.	.	TGTGCCAGCAGTTCTACCAGGGGCAGGGGTGTCTATGGCTACACCTTC	CASSSTRGRGVYGYTF
TRBV2	TRBJ2-3	.	.	TGTGCCAGCAGTGAAGCGCTTATGGCTAGCACAGATACGCAGTATTTT	CASSEALMASTDTQYF
TRBV5-1	TRBJ2-3	.	.	TGCGCCAGCAGCTTCCAGGGGCCCGATACGCAGTATTTT	CASSFQGPDTQYF
TRBV3-1/TRBV3-2	TRBJ1-3	.	.	TGTGCCAGCAGCCAAGATCTTGGGGGCACTGGAAACACCATATATTTT	CASSQDLGGTGNTIYF
TRBV5-1	TRBJ1-2	.	.	TGCGCCAGCAGCTTGGCCCAGGGTGGTGGCTACACCTTC	CASSLAQGGGYTF
TRBV2	TRBJ1-4	TRBD1	.	TGTGCCAGCAATGGACAGGGTTTGATTGCGGAAAAACTGTTTTTT	CASNGQGLIAEKLFF
TRBV10-3	TRBJ1-1	.	.	TGTGCCATCAGCCCAAAGGGGTTGGGTCAGGCATACACTGAAGCTTTCTTT	CAISPKGLGQAYTEAFF